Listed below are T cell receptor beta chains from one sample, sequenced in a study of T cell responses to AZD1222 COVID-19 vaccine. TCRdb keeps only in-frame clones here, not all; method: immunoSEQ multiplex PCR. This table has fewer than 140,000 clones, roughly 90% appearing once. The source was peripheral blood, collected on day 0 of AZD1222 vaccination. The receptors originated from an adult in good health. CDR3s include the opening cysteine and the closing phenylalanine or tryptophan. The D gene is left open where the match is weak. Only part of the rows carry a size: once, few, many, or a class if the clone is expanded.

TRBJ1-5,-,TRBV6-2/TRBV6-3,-,TGTGCCAGCAGTTACGGGGGGTCATTTAATCAGCCCCAGCATTTT,CASSYGGSFNQPQHF
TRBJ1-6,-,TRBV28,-,TGTGCCAGCACCTATGGGGGGACCGTTAATTCACCCCTCCACTTT,CASTYGGTVNSPLHF
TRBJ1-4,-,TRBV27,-,TGTGCCAGCAGTTTCCTGAATGAAAAACTGTTTTTT,CASSFLNEKLFF
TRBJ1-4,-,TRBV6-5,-,TGTGCCAGCAGTTACCAGGGTTTAACTAATGAAAAACTGTTTTTT,CASSYQGLTNEKLFF
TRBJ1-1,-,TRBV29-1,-,TGCAGCGTGAGGTGGGGGGCCACTGAAGCTTTCTTT,CSVRWGATEAFF
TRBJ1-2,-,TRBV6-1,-,TGTGCCAGCAGTCCCTCAGCAAACTATGGCTACACCTTC,CASSPSANYGYTF
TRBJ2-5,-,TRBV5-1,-,TGCGCCAGCAGCTTGCAGCCTAGGGAAGAGACCCAGTACTTC,CASSLQPREETQYF
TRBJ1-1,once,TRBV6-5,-,TGTGCCAGCAGTTACTCTAGGAGTTGGGTCACTGAAGCTTTCTTT,CASSYSRSWVTEAFF
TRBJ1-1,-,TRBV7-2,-,TGTGCCAGCAGCCTCTCGGCGAGCACTGAAGCTTTCTTT,CASSLSASTEAFF
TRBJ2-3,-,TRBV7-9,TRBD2,TGTGCCAGCAGCTTAAGAGCTGGGGTTAGCGGGCAGGGTAATACGCAGTATTTT,CASSLRAGVSGQGNTQYF
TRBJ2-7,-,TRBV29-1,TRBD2,TGCAGCGTTGATGGCGGGAGTCTGTACGAGCAGTACTTC,CSVDGGSLYEQYF
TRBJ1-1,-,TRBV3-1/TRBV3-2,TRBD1,TGTGCCAGCAGCCTCGGACAGGGGGCGAAGACTGAAGCTTTCTTT,CASSLGQGAKTEAFF
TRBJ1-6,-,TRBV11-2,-,TGTGCCAGCAGCTTGGAGGGGGGTTCACCCCTCCACTTT,CASSLEGGSPLHF
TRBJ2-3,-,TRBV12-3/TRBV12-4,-,TGTGCCAGCAGTTTAAATTCAGATACGCAGTATTTT,CASSLNSDTQYF
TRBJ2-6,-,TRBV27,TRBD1,TGTGCCAGCAGCCGGGACAGGGAGATCTCTGGGGCCAACGTCCTGACTTTC,CASSRDREISGANVLTF
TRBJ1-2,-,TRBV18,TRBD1,TGTGCCAGCTCACCTGGGCAGGGGGCTTTTTCTAACTATGGCTACACCTTC,CASSPGQGAFSNYGYTF
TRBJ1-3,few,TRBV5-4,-,TGTGCCAGCAGCACAGGGTTCTCTGGAAACACCATATATTTT,CASSTGFSGNTIYF
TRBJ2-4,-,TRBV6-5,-,TGTGCCAGCAACGGACTGCCGTCGGGTTCGAACATTCAGTACTTC,CASNGLPSGSNIQYF
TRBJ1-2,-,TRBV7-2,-,TGTGCCAGCAGCCCCACAGGGCGTGGCTACACCTTC,CASSPTGRGYTF
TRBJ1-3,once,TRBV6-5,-,TGTGCCAGCAGAGAGGGTAATGGAAACACCATATATTTT,CASREGNGNTIYF
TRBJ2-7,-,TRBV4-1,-,TGCGCCAGCAGCCAAGTGCTGGGGTCCTACGAGCAGTACTTC,CASSQVLGSYEQYF
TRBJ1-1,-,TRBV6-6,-,TGTGCCAGCTACCGGACTGAAGCTTTCTTT,CASYRTEAFF
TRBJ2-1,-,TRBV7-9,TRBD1,TGTGCCAGCGCTGGGACAGGGACGAGAAATGAGCAGTTCTTC,CASAGTGTRNEQFF
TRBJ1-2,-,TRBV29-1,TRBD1,TGCAGCGTTCCCCAAAGGGGGCATAACTATGGCTACACCTTC,CSVPQRGHNYGYTF
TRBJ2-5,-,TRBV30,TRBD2,TGTGCCTGGAGTGCTGGCGGGGGGCGAGGAGAGACCCAGTACTTC,CAWSAGGGRGETQYF
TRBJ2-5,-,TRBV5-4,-,TGTGCCAGCAGCTTGGCAGGGGGGAAGACCCAGTACTTC,CASSLAGGKTQYF
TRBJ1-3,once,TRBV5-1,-,TGCGCCAGTGGCAGGGGTGGAGGAAACACCATATATTTT,CASGRGGGNTIYF
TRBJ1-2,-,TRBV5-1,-,TGCGCCAGCAGCTCCTCCAGGACACCATCCTATGGCTACACCTTC,CASSSSRTPSYGYTF
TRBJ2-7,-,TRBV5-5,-,TGTGCCAGCAGCTTGTTACGGACTACCTACGAGCAGTACTTC,CASSLLRTTYEQYF
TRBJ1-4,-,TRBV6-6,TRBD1,TGTGCCAGCAGTTTAGCAGGGGGGGCTTCTAATGAAAAACTGTTTTTT,CASSLAGGASNEKLFF
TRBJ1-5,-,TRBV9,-,TGTGCCAGCAGCTTGAGTGGTACTAGCAATCAGCCCCAGCATTTT,CASSLSGTSNQPQHF
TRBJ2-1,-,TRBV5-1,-,TGCGCCAGCCGATCAGGGTCTCGGGACAATGAGCAGTTCTTC,CASRSGSRDNEQFF
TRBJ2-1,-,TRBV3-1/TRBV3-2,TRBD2,TGTGCCAGCAGCCATGGACTAGCGGGAGGAGAGCAGTTCTTC,CASSHGLAGGEQFF
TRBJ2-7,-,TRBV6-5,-,TGTGCCAGCAGGGATTGGAAGTACGAGCAGTACTTC,CASRDWKYEQYF
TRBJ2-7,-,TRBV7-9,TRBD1,TGTGCCAGCAGCTTAGAAGGGGGCACCTACGAGCAGTACTTC,CASSLEGGTYEQYF
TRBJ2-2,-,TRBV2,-,TGTGCCAGCAGTGGGGTCACCGTTGGGGGGGAGCTGTTTTTT,CASSGVTVGGELFF
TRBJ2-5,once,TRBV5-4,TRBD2,TGTGCCAGCAGCCCGCGTGCTAGCGGGGGTTTGGAGACCCAGTACTTC,CASSPRASGGLETQYF
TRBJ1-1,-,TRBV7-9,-,TGTGCCAGCAGCTTATGGGTGACAGACACTGAAGCTTTCTTT,CASSLWVTDTEAFF
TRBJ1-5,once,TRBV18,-,TGTGCCAGCTCGCCCACGAGGTTGGGCTATAGCAATCAGCCCCAGCATTTT,CASSPTRLGYSNQPQHF
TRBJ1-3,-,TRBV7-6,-,TGTGCCAGCAGCCCCACCACGGGGGGACCTGGAAACACCATATATTTT,CASSPTTGGPGNTIYF
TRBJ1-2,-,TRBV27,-,TGTGCCAGCAGTTCACACAGGGAGTACTTTGTAGCTGGCTACACCTTC,CASSSHREYFVAGYTF
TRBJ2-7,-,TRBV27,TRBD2,TGTGCCAGCAGCGGGACTATTTTCTCCTACGAGCAGTACTTC,CASSGTIFSYEQYF
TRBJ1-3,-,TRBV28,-,TGTGCCAGCAGTTCGCCTGGGGGAGGAAACACCATATATTTT,CASSSPGGGNTIYF
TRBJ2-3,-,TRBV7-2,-,TGTGCCAGCAGCCGCCAGGGCCCAAGCACAGATACGCAGTATTTT,CASSRQGPSTDTQYF
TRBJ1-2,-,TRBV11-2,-,TGTGCCAGCAGCCCCCTCTGGGGAAATAACTATGGCTACACCTTC,CASSPLWGNNYGYTF
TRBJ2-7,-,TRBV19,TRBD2,TGTGCCAGTAGTCTAGGGACTAGCGGGATACAATACGAGCAGTACTTC,CASSLGTSGIQYEQYF
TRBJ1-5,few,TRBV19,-,TGTGCCAGTATTCCGGCAGGGGCATTCGGCAATCAGCCCCAGCATTTT,CASIPAGAFGNQPQHF
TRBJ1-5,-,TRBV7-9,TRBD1,TGTGCCGTCGACAGGGATAGCAATCAGCCCCAGCATTTT,CAVDRDSNQPQHF